The entry below describes one TCR beta chain. The assay was immunoSEQ multiplex PCR, and TCRdb's table has in-frame clones only and misses some. Here the sample spans more than 550,000 clones, around 87% being singletons. The data are from a study of shared T cell receptors in the human thymus. The CDR3 runs 15 residues. J was trimmed by 5 bases and V by 3 bases; bases with no gene match: 9. Germline CDR1 reads SGDLS; CDR2 reads YYNGEE. The same specimen was also included in a second study, on human thymus T cells.

The clonotype was recovered from a boy less than two years old with a congenital heart defect. The sequenced material came from thymocytes. The chain links TRBV9 to TRBJ2-7; 9 bases are a match to TRBD1. CDR3 nucleotide sequence: TGTGCCAGCAGCGGCCGGGACAGGGAGACCCACGAGCAGTACTTC. It yields the protein CASSGRDRETHEQYF.